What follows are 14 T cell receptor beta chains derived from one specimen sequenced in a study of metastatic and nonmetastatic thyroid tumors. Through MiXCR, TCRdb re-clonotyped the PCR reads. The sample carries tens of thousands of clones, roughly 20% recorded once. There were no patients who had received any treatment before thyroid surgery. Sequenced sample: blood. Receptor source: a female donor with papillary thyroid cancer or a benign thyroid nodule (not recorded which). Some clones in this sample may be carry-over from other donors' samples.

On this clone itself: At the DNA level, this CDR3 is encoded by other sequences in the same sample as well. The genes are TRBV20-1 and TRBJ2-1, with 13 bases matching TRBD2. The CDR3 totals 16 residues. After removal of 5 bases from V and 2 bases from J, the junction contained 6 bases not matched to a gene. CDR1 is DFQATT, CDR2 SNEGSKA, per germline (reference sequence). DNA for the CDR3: TGCAGTGCTGGAGGACTAGCGGGAGATCCCTACAATGAGCAGTTCTTC. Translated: CSAGGLAGDPYNEQFF.

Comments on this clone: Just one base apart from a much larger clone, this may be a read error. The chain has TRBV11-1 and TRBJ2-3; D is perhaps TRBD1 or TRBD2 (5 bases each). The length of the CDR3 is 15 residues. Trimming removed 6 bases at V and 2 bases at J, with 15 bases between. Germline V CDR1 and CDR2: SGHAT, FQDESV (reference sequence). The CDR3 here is CASSHIGTYTDTQYF. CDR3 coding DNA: TGTGCCAGCAGTCATATCGGGACCTACACAGATACGCAGTATTTT. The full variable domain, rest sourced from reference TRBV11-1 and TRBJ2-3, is EAEVAQSPRYKITEKSQAVAFWCDPISGHATLYWYRQILGQGPELLVQFQDESVVDDSQLPKDRFSAERLKGVDSTLKIQPAELGDSAMYLCASSHIGTYTDTQYFGPGTRLTVL.

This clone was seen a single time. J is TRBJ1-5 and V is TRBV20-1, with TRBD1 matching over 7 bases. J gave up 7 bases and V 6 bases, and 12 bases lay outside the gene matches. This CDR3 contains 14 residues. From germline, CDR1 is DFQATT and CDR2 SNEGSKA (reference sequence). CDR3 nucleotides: TGCAGTGCCCGCCGACAGGGAGGCTACCAGCCCCAGCATTTT. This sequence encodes CSARRQGGYQPQHF.

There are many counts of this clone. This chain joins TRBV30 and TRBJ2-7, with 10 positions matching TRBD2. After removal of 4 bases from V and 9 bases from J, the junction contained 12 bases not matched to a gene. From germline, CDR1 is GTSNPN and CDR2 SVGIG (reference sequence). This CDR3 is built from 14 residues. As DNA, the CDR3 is TGTGCCTGGACCCCACTAGCGGGGCAGTTTGGGCAGTACTTC. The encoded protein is CAWTPLAGQFGQYF.

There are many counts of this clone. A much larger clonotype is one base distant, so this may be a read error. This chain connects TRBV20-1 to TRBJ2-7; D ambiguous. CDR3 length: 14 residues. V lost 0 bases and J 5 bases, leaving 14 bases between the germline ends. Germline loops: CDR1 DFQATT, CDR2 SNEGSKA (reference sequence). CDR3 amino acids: CSARDQETAHEQYF. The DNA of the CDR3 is TGCAGTGCTAGAGATCAGGAAACGGCCCACGAGCAGTACTTC.

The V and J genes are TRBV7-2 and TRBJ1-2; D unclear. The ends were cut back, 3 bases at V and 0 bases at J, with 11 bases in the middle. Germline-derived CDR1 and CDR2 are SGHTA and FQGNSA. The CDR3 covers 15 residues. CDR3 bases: TGTGCCAGCAGCTTTGGAACAGTCGCTAACTATGGCTACACCTTC. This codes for CASSFGTVANYGYTF.

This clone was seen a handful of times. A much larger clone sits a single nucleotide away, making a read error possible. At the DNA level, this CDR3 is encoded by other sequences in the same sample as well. CDR3 sequence (DNA): TGCAGCGTTGAGGGTGGTACCTGGGGGGGCGAGCAGTACTTC. It encodes CSVEGGTWGGEQYF. V and J are TRBV29-1 and TRBJ2-7, with 7 bases identical to TRBD2. The CDR3 extends over 14 amino acids. The germline V gene has CDR1 SQVTM and CDR2 ANQGSEA. Trimming removed 3 bases from V and 6 bases from J; junction bases left unmatched: 11.

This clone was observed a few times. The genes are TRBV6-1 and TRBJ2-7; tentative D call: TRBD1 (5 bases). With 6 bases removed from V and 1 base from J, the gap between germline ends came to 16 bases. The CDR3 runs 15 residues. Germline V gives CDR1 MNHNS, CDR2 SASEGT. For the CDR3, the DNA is TGTGCCAGCAGCTGGTCCAGGGCGGAATCCTACGAGCAGTACTTC. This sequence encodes CASSWSRAESYEQYF.

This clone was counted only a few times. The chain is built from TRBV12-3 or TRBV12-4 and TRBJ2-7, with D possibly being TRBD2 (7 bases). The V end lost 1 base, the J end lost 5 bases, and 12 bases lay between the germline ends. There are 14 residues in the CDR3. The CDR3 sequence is CASSLEQGGNEQYF. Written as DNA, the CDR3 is TGTGCCAGCAGTTTAGAACAGGGAGGGAACGAGCAGTACTTC.

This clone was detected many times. DNA for the CDR3: TGTGCCTGGAGCGCTAGCGGGAAGGAGACCCAGTACTTC. Its translation: CAWSASGKETQYF. V usage is TRBV30 and J usage is TRBJ2-5, with 9 bases lining up with TRBD2. V shed 3 bases and J 5 bases; nucleotides not matched to a gene: 4. The CDR3 totals 13 residues. From germline, CDR1 is GTSNPN and CDR2 SVGIG (reference sequence).

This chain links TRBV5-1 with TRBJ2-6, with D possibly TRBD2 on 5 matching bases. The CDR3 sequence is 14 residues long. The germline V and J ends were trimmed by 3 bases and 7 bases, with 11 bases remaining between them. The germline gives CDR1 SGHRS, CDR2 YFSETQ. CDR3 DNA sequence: TGCGCCAGCAGCTCGGAGGCGTTTGCCAACGTCCTGACTTTC. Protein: CASSSEAFANVLTF. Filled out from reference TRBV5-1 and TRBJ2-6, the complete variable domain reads KAGVTQTPRYLIKTRGQQVTLSCSPISGHRSVSWYQQTPGQGLQFLFEYFSETQRNKGNFPGRFSGRQFSNSRSEMNVSTLELGDSALYLCASSSEAFANVLTFGAGSRLTVL.

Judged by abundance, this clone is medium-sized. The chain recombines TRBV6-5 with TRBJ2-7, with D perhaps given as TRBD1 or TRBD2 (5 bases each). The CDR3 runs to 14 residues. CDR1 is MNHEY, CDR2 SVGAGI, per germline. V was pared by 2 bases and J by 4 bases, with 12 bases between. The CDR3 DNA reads TGTGCCAGCAGTTACGGACTTGGGGGTTACGAGCAGTACTTC. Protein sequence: CASSYGLGGYEQYF.

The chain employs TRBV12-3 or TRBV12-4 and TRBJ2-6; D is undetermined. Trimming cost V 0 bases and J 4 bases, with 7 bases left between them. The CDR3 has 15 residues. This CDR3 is CASSLADLGANVLTF. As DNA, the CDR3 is TGTGCCAGCAGTTTAGCGGATTTAGGGGCCAACGTCCTGACTTTC.

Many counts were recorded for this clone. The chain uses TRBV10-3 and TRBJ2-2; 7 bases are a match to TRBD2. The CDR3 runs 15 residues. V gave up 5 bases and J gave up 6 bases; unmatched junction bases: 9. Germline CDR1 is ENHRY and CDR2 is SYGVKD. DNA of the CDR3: TGTGCCATCAGTTCTAGCGGAGAGGGACCCGGGGAGCTGTTTTTT. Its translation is CAISSSGEGPGELFF.